This is a list of T cell receptor beta chains from one sample in a study of Graves' ophthalmopathy and Graves' hyperthyroidism. TCRdb passed the multiplex PCR reads through MiXCR, listing each CDR3 protein once. The sample consists of about 740,000 distinct CDR3 sequences, 35% to 50% of them appearing once. Sequenced: peripheral blood. These TCRs come from an adult man with Graves' ophthalmopathy. Both conserved end residues are part of each CDR3. A D gene is named only where the DNA matches it firmly. Some rows have no size entry. The others give once, few or many, or a class for an expanded clone.

v_gene: TRBV10-3; abundance: many; j_gene: TRBJ1-6; d_gene: .; CDR3nt: TGTGCCATCAGTGAGTCGGGCCCAACGAGGAATTCACCCCTCCACTTT; CDR3aa: CAISESGPTRNSPLHF
v_gene: TRBV11-2; abundance: .; j_gene: TRBJ2-6; d_gene: TRBD2; CDR3nt: TGTGCCAGCAGCTTGGCGGTAGCGGGAGACTCTGGGGCCAACGTCCTGACTTTC; CDR3aa: CASSLAVAGDSGANVLTF
v_gene: TRBV20-1; abundance: few; j_gene: TRBJ1-4; d_gene: .; CDR3nt: TGCAGTGCTAGAGATCGGGGCAGTGGTGGTGAAAAACTGTTTTTT; CDR3aa: CSARDRGSGGEKLFF
v_gene: TRBV28; abundance: .; j_gene: TRBJ1-5; d_gene: .; CDR3nt: TGTGCCAGCAGTTTCGTCTCCTTTGGTCAGCCCCAGCATTTT; CDR3aa: CASSFVSFGQPQHF
v_gene: TRBV2; abundance: many; j_gene: TRBJ2-7; d_gene: .; CDR3nt: TGTGCCAGCAGTGAGGGACTTCAGTCCTACGAGCAGTACTTC; CDR3aa: CASSEGLQSYEQYF
v_gene: TRBV19; abundance: few; j_gene: TRBJ1-2; d_gene: .; CDR3nt: TGTGCCAGTAGTATAACCCGAACTACAGGAGAAACTTACTATGGCTACACCTTC; CDR3aa: CASSITRTTGETYYGYTF
v_gene: TRBV19; abundance: .; j_gene: TRBJ1-5; d_gene: TRBD1; CDR3nt: TGTGCCAGTAGTATCCAGGGGGCTCGGGGCAATCAGCCCCAGCATTTT; CDR3aa: CASSIQGARGNQPQHF
v_gene: TRBV7-2; abundance: many; j_gene: TRBJ2-7; d_gene: TRBD1; CDR3nt: TGTGCCAGCAGCTGGGACAGGGCCGAGCAGTACTTC; CDR3aa: CASSWDRAEQYF
v_gene: TRBV10-2; abundance: many; j_gene: TRBJ1-2; d_gene: .; CDR3nt: TGCGCCAGCAGCAGAACAGAATCAGCTAACTATGGCTACACCTTC; CDR3aa: CASSRTESANYGYTF
v_gene: TRBV20-1; abundance: .; j_gene: TRBJ2-7; d_gene: TRBD2; CDR3nt: TGCAGTGCTAGACCCCCTAGCGGGAGGCCGAATTACGAGCAGTACTTC; CDR3aa: CSARPPSGRPNYEQYF
v_gene: TRBV12-3/TRBV12-4; abundance: few; j_gene: TRBJ2-7; d_gene: .; CDR3nt: TGTGCCAGCAGTTCCTCTCCGTGGCAGCAGTACTTC; CDR3aa: CASSSSPWQQYF
v_gene: TRBV7-2; abundance: .; j_gene: TRBJ2-7; d_gene: .; CDR3nt: TGTGCCAGCAGTTTCGGACCGAATCCAGGGATCGACGAGCAGTACTTC; CDR3aa: CASSFGPNPGIDEQYF
v_gene: TRBV11-2; abundance: many; j_gene: TRBJ1-1; d_gene: .; CDR3nt: TGTGCCAGCAGTCCGAGAAGGGACACTGAAGCTTTCTTT; CDR3aa: CASSPRRDTEAFF
v_gene: TRBV4-1; abundance: few; j_gene: TRBJ1-4; d_gene: .; CDR3nt: TGCGCCAGCAGCCAAGTCGAACACGATGCCGATTCACTGTTTTTT; CDR3aa: CASSQVEHDADSLFF
v_gene: TRBV4-2; abundance: .; j_gene: TRBJ1-2; d_gene: TRBD1; CDR3nt: TGTGCCAGCAGCCAAATTAGGGGGCAGAACTATGGCTACACCTTC; CDR3aa: CASSQIRGQNYGYTF
v_gene: TRBV29-1; abundance: many; j_gene: TRBJ2-3; d_gene: .; CDR3nt: TGCAGCGTTGACTCCAGCACAGATACGCAGTATTTT; CDR3aa: CSVDSSTDTQYF
v_gene: TRBV20-1; abundance: .; j_gene: TRBJ1-6; d_gene: TRBD1; CDR3nt: TGCAGTGCTACCCGGACAGGCGATTCACCCCTCCACTTT; CDR3aa: CSATRTGDSPLHF
v_gene: TRBV12-3/TRBV12-4; abundance: .; j_gene: TRBJ1-1; d_gene: .; CDR3nt: TGTGCCAGCAGTTACTCTCGGGATGTGACCACTGAAGCTTTCTTT; CDR3aa: CASSYSRDVTTEAFF
v_gene: TRBV5-8; abundance: .; j_gene: TRBJ1-2; d_gene: .; CDR3nt: TGTGCCAGCAGCTTCGGTGGGTTGAACTATGGCTACACCTTC; CDR3aa: CASSFGGLNYGYTF
v_gene: TRBV10-3; abundance: once; j_gene: TRBJ2-7; d_gene: TRBD1; CDR3nt: TGTGCCAGCTGGGGCCGGACAGGGGTCTCCTACGAGCAGTACTTC; CDR3aa: CASWGRTGVSYEQYF
v_gene: TRBV25-1; abundance: .; j_gene: TRBJ1-1; d_gene: TRBD1; CDR3nt: TGTGCCTGGAACCGAGGGACAGGAGGGATGAACACTGAAGCTTTCTTT; CDR3aa: CAWNRGTGGMNTEAFF
v_gene: TRBV20-1; abundance: .; j_gene: TRBJ2-7; d_gene: TRBD2; CDR3nt: TGCAGTGCTAGAGATAGGCGGGAGTCGGCCTACGAGCAGTACTTC; CDR3aa: CSARDRRESAYEQYF
v_gene: TRBV7-9; abundance: once; j_gene: TRBJ2-5; d_gene: .; CDR3nt: TGTGCCAGCAGCTTAATAGGTACCAAAGAGACCCAGTACTTC; CDR3aa: CASSLIGTKETQYF
v_gene: TRBV19; abundance: few; j_gene: TRBJ1-5; d_gene: .; CDR3nt: TGTGCCAGTACTCCCGCCCAGGGTCTTAATCAGCCCCAGCATTTT; CDR3aa: CASTPAQGLNQPQHF
v_gene: TRBV2; abundance: few; j_gene: TRBJ2-6; d_gene: .; CDR3nt: TGTGCCAGCAGTAATCACCTCTCTGGGGCCAACGTCCTGACTTTC; CDR3aa: CASSNHLSGANVLTF
v_gene: TRBV20-1; abundance: few; j_gene: TRBJ1-2; d_gene: .; CDR3nt: TGCAGTGCTAGACGGCCTAAGACCTTCGGGATTGACTATGGCTACACCTTC; CDR3aa: CSARRPKTFGIDYGYTF
v_gene: TRBV4-1; abundance: .; j_gene: TRBJ1-2; d_gene: TRBD1; CDR3nt: TGCGCCAGCAGCCAGCAGACAGGGGTCTATGGCTACACCTTC; CDR3aa: CASSQQTGVYGYTF
v_gene: TRBV7-2; abundance: few; j_gene: TRBJ2-7; d_gene: TRBD1; CDR3nt: TGTGCCAGCAGGTCCGGGACAGGGGGGTCCTACGAGCAGTACTTC; CDR3aa: CASRSGTGGSYEQYF
v_gene: TRBV7-3; abundance: .; j_gene: TRBJ2-2; d_gene: .; CDR3nt: TGTGCCAGCACCAACACGGGACAGAACACCGGGGAGCTGTTTTTT; CDR3aa: CASTNTGQNTGELFF
v_gene: TRBV11-2; abundance: .; j_gene: TRBJ2-7; d_gene: .; CDR3nt: TGTGCCAGCAGCTTAGAGGGCTTTAGGGGACACTACGAGCAGTACTTC; CDR3aa: CASSLEGFRGHYEQYF
v_gene: TRBV28; abundance: .; j_gene: TRBJ2-5; d_gene: TRBD2; CDR3nt: TGTGCCAGCAGTTTAAGGCTAGCGGGGGCAGGAGAGACCCAGTACTTC; CDR3aa: CASSLRLAGAGETQYF
v_gene: TRBV20-1; abundance: .; j_gene: TRBJ2-7; d_gene: TRBD1; CDR3nt: TGCAGTGTGCAGACAGGGACGGTAGCCTCCTACGAGCAGTACTTC; CDR3aa: CSVQTGTVASYEQYF
v_gene: TRBV27; abundance: few; j_gene: TRBJ1-2; d_gene: TRBD1; CDR3nt: TGTGCCAGCAGTTACGCGGGACAGGGGACAGGCTACACCTTC; CDR3aa: CASSYAGQGTGYTF
v_gene: TRBV7-2; abundance: .; j_gene: TRBJ1-4; d_gene: .; CDR3nt: TGCGCCAGCAGCCACGGGGGGGAGGTTAATGAAAAACTGTTTTTT; CDR3aa: CASSHGGEVNEKLFF
v_gene: TRBV25-1; abundance: .; j_gene: TRBJ1-6; d_gene: .; CDR3nt: TGTGCCAGCAGTGGGAGAGGGCACATTTCACCCCTCCACTTT; CDR3aa: CASSGRGHISPLHF
v_gene: TRBV6-5; abundance: .; j_gene: TRBJ2-7; d_gene: TRBD1; CDR3nt: TGTGCCAGCAGTTCTACCCAGGGGGCGGACGAGCAGTACTTC; CDR3aa: CASSSTQGADEQYF
v_gene: TRBV15; abundance: many; j_gene: TRBJ2-7; d_gene: .; CDR3nt: TGTGCCACCAGCAGAGGGTCGGACTCCTACGAGCAGTACTTC; CDR3aa: CATSRGSDSYEQYF
v_gene: TRBV2; abundance: many; j_gene: TRBJ1-6; d_gene: TRBD1; CDR3nt: TGTGCCAGCAGCCTTGGACAGGGTTATTCACCCCTCCACTTT; CDR3aa: CASSLGQGYSPLHF
v_gene: TRBV4-3; abundance: many; j_gene: TRBJ2-5; d_gene: TRBD2; CDR3nt: TGCGCCAGCAGCCTCTCGACCGGGAGGGCGGAGACCCAGTACTTC; CDR3aa: CASSLSTGRAETQYF
v_gene: TRBV10-3; abundance: .; j_gene: TRBJ2-7; d_gene: TRBD1; CDR3nt: TGTGCCACCCTGCCGGACAGGGAGACCTACGAGCAGTACTTC; CDR3aa: CATLPDRETYEQYF
v_gene: TRBV29-1; abundance: .; j_gene: TRBJ1-5; d_gene: TRBD1; CDR3nt: TGCAGCGTACAGGGGGGAACCAATCAGCCCCAGCATTTT; CDR3aa: CSVQGGTNQPQHF
v_gene: TRBV2; abundance: few; j_gene: TRBJ1-1; d_gene: .; CDR3nt: TGTGCCAGCAGTTACGGGGGACGGTTGAACACTGAAGCTTTCTTT; CDR3aa: CASSYGGRLNTEAFF
v_gene: TRBV6-2/TRBV6-3; abundance: .; j_gene: TRBJ2-1; d_gene: .; CDR3nt: TGTGCCACCGGGTTCAATGAGCAGTTCTTC; CDR3aa: CATGFNEQFF
v_gene: TRBV15; abundance: .; j_gene: TRBJ1-3; d_gene: .; CDR3nt: TGTGCCACCAGCAGGACCAGGGACCTCCCGCTAGGCTCTGGAAACACCGTATATTTT; CDR3aa: CATSRTRDLPLGSGNTVYF
v_gene: TRBV7-9; abundance: .; j_gene: TRBJ2-3; d_gene: .; CDR3nt: TGTGCCAGCAGCAACGGAGGCACAGATACGCAGTATTTT; CDR3aa: CASSNGGTDTQYF
v_gene: TRBV12-3/TRBV12-4; abundance: many; j_gene: TRBJ1-2; d_gene: .; CDR3nt: TGTGCCAGCAGGGACACTGGGGACTATGGCTACACCTTC; CDR3aa: CASRDTGDYGYTF
v_gene: TRBV11-2; abundance: many; j_gene: TRBJ1-6; d_gene: .; CDR3nt: TGTGCCAGCAGCCGTCAAGGTCTAAATGCCCTCCACTTT; CDR3aa: CASSRQGLNALHF
v_gene: TRBV25-1; abundance: .; j_gene: TRBJ1-6; d_gene: .; CDR3nt: TGTGCCAGCAGTGACCGACTGACAGGACTTAATTCACCCCTCCACTTT; CDR3aa: CASSDRLTGLNSPLHF
v_gene: TRBV5-5; abundance: .; j_gene: TRBJ1-2; d_gene: TRBD1; CDR3nt: TGCGCCAGCAGGGAAGGGACAGGCCTGTATGGCTACGCCTTC; CDR3aa: CASREGTGLYGYAF